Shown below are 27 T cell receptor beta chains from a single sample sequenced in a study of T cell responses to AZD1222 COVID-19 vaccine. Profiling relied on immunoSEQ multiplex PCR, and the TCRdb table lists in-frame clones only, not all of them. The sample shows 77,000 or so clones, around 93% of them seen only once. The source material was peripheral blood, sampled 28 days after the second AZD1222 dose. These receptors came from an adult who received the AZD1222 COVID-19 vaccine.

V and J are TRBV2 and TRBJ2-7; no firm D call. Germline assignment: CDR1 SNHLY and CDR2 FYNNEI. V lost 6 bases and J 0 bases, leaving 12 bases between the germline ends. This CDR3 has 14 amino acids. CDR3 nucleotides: TGTGCCAGCAGAAATAGGGTGGCCTCCTACGAGCAGTACTTC. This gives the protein CASRNRVASYEQYF.

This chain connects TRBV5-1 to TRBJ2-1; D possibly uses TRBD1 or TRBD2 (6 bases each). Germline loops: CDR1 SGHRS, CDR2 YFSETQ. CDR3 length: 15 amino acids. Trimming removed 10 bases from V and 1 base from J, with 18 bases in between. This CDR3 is CAGSEGGKSYNEQFF. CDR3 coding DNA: TGCGCCGGTTCCGAGGGGGGTAAGTCCTACAATGAGCAGTTCTTC.

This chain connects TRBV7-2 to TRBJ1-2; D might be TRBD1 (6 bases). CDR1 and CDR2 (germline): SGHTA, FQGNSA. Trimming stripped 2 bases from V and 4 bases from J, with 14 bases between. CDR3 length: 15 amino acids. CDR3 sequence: CASSLNRDAIYGYTF. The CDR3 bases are TGTGCCAGCAGCTTAAACAGGGACGCCATCTATGGCTACACCTTC. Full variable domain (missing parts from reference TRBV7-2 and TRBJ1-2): GAGVSQSPSNKVTEKGKDVELRCDPISGHTALYWYRQSLGQGLEFLIYFQGNSAPDKSGLPSDRFSAERTGGSVSTLTIQRTQQEDSAVYLCASSLNRDAIYGYTFGSGTRLTVV.

CDR3 sequence reads: CASSSRTGSYEQYF. The CDR3 DNA reads as TGTGCCAGCAGTTCCCGGACGGGAAGCTACGAGCAGTACTTC. V is TRBV6-5 and J is TRBJ2-7; D perhaps matches TRBD2 (5 bases). V lost 4 bases and J lost 3, with 13 bases in between. CDR3 length: 14 amino acids. CDR1 and CDR2 (germline): MNHEY, SVGAGI.

CDR3 DNA: TGTGCCAGCAGTGAGGGGACTAGGACAGATACGCAGTATTTT. This gives the protein CASSEGTRTDTQYF. The gene calls are TRBV2 and TRBJ2-3; 8 nucleotides match TRBD2. Germline V lookup: CDR1 SNHLY, CDR2 FYNNEI. J lost 3 bases, V lost 3 bases, and 2 bases had no gene match. The CDR3 runs 14 residues.

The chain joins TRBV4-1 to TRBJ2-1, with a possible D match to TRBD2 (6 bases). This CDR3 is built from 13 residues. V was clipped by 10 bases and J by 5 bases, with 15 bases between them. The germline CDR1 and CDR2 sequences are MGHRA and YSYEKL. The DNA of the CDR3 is TGCGCCACCTGGGGGGAAACCGACAATGAGCAGTTCTTC. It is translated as CATWGETDNEQFF.

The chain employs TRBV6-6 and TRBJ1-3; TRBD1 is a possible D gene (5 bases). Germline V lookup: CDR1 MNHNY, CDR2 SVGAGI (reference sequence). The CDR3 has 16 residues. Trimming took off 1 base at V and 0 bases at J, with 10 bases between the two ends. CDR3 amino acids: CASSYFGGGSGNTIYF. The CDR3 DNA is TGTGCCAGCAGTTACTTTGGGGGAGGCTCTGGAAACACCATATATTTT.

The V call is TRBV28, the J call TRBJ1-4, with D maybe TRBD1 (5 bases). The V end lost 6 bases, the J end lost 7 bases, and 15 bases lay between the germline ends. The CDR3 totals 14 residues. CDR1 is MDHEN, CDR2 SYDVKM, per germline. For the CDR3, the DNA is TGTGCCAGCAGCTCCGGGACGTCCAGTGAAAAACTGTTTTTT. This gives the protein CASSSGTSSEKLFF.

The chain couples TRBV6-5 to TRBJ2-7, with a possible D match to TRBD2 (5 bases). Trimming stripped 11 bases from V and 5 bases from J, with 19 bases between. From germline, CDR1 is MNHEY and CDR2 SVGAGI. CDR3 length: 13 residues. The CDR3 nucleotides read TGTGCCGGCTGCCGGCAGGTCGGGGACGAGCAGTACTTC. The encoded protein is CAGCRQVGDEQYF.

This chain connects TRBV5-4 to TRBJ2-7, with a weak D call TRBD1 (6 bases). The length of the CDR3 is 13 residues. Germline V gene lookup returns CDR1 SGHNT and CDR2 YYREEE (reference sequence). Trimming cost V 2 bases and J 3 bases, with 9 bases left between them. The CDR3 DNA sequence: TGTGCCAGCAGCTTTGGCAGGGGCTACGAGCAGTACTTC. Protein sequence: CASSFGRGYEQYF.

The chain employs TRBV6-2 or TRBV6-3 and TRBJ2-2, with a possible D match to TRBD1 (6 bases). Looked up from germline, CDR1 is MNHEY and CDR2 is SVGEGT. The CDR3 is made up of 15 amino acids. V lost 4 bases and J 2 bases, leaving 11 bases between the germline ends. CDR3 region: CASSLFRGNTGELFF. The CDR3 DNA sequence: TGTGCCAGCAGTTTATTCAGGGGAAACACCGGGGAGCTGTTTTTT.

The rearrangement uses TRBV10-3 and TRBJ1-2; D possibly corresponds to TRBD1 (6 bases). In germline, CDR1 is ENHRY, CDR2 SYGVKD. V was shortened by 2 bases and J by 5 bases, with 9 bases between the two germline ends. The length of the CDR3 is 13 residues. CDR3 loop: CAISERTDYGYTF. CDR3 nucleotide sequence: TGTGCCATCAGTGAGAGGACAGATTATGGCTACACCTTC.

The CDR3 DNA is TGTGCCAGCAGCCCTTTCGGGGTGGACTCACCCCTCCACTTT. Its translation: CASSPFGVDSPLHF. The genes are TRBV9 and TRBJ1-6; D not resolved. Germline CDR1 reads SGDLS; CDR2 reads YYNGEE. V was cut by 4 bases and J by 10 bases, with 15 bases left in between. The CDR3 spans 14 residues.

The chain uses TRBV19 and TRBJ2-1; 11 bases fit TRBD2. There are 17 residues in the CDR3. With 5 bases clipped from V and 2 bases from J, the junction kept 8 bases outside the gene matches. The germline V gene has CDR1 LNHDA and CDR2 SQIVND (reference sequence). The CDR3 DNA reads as TGTGCCAGTAGTTTCCCTAGCGGGGGGACCGCCTACAATGAGCAGTTCTTC. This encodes CASSFPSGGTAYNEQFF.

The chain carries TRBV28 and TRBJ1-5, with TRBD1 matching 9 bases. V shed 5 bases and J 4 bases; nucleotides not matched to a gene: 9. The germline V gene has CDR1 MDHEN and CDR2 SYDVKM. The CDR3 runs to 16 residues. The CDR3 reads CASSISGQGTNQPQHF. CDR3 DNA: TGTGCCAGCAGTATATCGGGACAGGGAACGAATCAGCCCCAGCATTTT.

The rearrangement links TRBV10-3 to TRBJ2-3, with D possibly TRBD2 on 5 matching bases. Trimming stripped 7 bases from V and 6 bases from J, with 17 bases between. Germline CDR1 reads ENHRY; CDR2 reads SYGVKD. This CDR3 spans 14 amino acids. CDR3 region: CAIKQSGLEDTQYF. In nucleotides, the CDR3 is TGTGCCATCAAACAAAGCGGCCTCGAGGATACGCAGTATTTT.

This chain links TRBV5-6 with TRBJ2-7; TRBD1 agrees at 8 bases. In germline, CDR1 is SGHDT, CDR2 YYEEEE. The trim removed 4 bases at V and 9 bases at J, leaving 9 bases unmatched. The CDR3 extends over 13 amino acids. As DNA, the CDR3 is TGTGCCAGCAGCCTATGGACAGGGCGGTGGCAGTACTTC. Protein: CASSLWTGRWQYF.

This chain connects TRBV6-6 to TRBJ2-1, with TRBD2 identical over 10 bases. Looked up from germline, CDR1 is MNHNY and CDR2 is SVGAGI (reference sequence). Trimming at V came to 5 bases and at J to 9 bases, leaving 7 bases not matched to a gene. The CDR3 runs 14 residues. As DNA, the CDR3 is TGTGCCAGCAGTCCGGCTAGCGGGAGAGTTGAGCAGTTCTTC. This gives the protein CASSPASGRVEQFF.

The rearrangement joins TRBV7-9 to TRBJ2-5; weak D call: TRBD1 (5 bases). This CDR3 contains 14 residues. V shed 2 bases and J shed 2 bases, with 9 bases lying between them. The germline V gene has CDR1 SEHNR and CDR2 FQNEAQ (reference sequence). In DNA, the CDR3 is TGTGCCAGCAGCTTAACAGGCGGTCAAGAGACCCAGTACTTC. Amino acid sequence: CASSLTGGQETQYF. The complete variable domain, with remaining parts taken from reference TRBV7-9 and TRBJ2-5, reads DTGVSQNPRHKITKRGQNVTFRCDPISEHNRLYWYRQTLGQGPEFLTYFQNEAQLEKSRLLSDRFSAERPKGSFSTLEIQRTEQGDSAMYLCASSLTGGQETQYFGPGTRLLVL.

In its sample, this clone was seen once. The CDR3 DNA follows: TGTGCCAGCAGTGAAACCTATGGCTACACCTTC. It is translated as CASSETYGYTF. The J gene is TRBJ1-2, the V gene TRBV25-1; D unresolved. There are 11 residues in the CDR3. V was clipped by 2 bases and J by 4 bases, with 2 bases between them. Germline-derived CDR1 and CDR2 are MGHDK and SYGVNS.

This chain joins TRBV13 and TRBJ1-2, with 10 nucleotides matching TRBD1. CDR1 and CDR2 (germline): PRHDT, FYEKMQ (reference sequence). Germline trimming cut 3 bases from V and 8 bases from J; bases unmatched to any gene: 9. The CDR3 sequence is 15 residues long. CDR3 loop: CASSFFSGTGEGYTF. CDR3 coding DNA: TGTGCCAGCAGCTTTTTCTCCGGGACAGGGGAGGGCTACACCTTC.

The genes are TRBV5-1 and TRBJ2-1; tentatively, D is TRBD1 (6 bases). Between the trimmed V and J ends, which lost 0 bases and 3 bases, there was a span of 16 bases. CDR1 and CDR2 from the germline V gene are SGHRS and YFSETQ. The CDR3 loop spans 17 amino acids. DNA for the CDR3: TGCGCCAGCAGCTTGGGGGGGCAGGTCACGGGCTACAATGAGCAGTTCTTC. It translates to CASSLGGQVTGYNEQFF.

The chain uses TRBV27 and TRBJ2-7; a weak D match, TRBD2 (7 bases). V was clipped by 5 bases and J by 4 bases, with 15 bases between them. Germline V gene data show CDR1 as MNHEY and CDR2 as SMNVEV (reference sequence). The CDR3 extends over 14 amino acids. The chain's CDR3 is CASSLNGGRYEQYF. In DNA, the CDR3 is TGTGCCAGCAGTCTAAACGGGGGGCGGTACGAGCAGTACTTC.

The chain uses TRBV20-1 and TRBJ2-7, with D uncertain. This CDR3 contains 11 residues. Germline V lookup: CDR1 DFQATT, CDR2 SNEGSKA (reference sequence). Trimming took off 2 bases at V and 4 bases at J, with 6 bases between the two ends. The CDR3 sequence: CSARTGYEQYF. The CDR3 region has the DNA TGCAGTGCTAGAACTGGTTACGAGCAGTACTTC.

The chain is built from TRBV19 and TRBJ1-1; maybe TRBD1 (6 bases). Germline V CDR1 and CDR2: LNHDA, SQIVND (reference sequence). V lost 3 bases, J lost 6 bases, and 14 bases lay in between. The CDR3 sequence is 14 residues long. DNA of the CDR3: TGTGCCAGTAGTATTACCTACAGGGATGCTGAAGCTTTCTTT. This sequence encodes CASSITYRDAEAFF.

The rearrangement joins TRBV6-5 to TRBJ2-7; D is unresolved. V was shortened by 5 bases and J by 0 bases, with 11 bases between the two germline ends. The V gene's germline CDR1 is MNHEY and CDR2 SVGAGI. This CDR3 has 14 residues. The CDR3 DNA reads TGTGCCAGCAGTCCCGGTGGGAACTCCTACGAGCAGTACTTC. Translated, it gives CASSPGGNSYEQYF.

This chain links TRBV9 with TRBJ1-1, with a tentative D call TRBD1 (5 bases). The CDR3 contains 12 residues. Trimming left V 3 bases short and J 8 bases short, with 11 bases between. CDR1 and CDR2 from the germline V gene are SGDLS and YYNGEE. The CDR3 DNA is TGTGCCAGCAGCGCCTCAGGGACCGAAGCTTTCTTT. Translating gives CASSASGTEAFF. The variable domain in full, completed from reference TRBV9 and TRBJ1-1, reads DSGVTQTPKHLITATGQRVTLRCSPRSGDLSVYWYQQSLDQGLQFLIQYYNGEERAKGNILERFSAQQFPDLHSELNLSSLELGDSALYFCASSASGTEAFFGQGTRLTVV.